The 3 T cell receptor beta chains listed next were all sequenced from one sample in a study of siplizumab effects on memory and regulatory T cells. Libraries were prepared by immunoSEQ multiplex PCR; TCRdb keeps only in-frame clonotypes and omits some of them. The sample holds 100,000 or so clones; less than 95% are singletons and the top ten take about 0.6%. Sequencing was done on a sample of Tregs sorted from blood. All receptors come from a human donor in good health.

The gene calls are TRBV27 and TRBJ1-4, with TRBD1 matching over 7 bases. V lost 6 bases to trimming and J lost 0 bases; unmatched junction nucleotides: 4. Germline V gene data show CDR1 as MNHEY and CDR2 as SMNVEV (reference sequence). The CDR3 is 15 amino acids. CDR3 loop: CASRGQFATNEKLFF. For the CDR3, the DNA is TGTGCCAGCAGGGGACAGTTTGCAACTAATGAAAAACTGTTTTTT.

The chain links TRBV7-3 to TRBJ2-1; the match to TRBD2 covers 10 bases. Germline-derived CDR1 and CDR2 are SGHTA and FQGTGA. This CDR3 has 15 residues. V lost 2 bases, J lost 3 bases, and 1 base stayed unmatched. The CDR3 reads CASSLGLADYNEQFF. The CDR3 DNA is TGTGCCAGCAGCTTAGGACTAGCGGACTACAATGAGCAGTTCTTC.

This sequence joins TRBV28 and TRBJ2-1; 12 bases align to TRBD2. Losses at the gene ends were 5 bases for V and 6 bases for J; bases not matched to a gene: 20. The V gene's germline CDR1 is MDHEN and CDR2 SYDVKM. The CDR3 covers 20 residues. This CDR3 is CASSHQTSGRLLLLLNEQFF. The CDR3 DNA reads as TGTGCCAGCAGTCATCAGACTAGCGGGAGACTACTACTACTACTCAATGAGCAGTTCTTC.